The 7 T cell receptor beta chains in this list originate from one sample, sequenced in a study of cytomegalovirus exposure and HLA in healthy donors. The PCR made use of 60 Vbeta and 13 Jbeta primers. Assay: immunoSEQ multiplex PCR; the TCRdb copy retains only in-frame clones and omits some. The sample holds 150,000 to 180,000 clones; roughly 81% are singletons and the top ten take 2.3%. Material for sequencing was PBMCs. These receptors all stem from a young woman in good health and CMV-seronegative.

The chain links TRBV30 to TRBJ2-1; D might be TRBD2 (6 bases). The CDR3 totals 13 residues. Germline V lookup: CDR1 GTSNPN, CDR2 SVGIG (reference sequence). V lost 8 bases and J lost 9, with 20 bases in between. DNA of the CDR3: TGTGCCAGCTTAAACACGGGGGTGGGTGAGCAGTTCTTC. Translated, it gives CASLNTGVGEQFF.

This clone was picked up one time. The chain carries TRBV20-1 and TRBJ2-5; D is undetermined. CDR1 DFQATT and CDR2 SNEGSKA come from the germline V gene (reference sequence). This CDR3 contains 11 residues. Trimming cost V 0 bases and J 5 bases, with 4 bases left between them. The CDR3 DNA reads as TGCAGTGCTAGAGATCATGAGACCCAGTACTTC. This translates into CSARDHETQYF.

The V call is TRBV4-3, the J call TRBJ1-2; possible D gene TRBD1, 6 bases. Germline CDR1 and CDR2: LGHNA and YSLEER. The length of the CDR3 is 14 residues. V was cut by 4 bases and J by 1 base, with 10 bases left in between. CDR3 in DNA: TGCGCCAGCAGCCCTGAACAGGGTAACTATGGCTACACCTTC. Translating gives CASSPEQGNYGYTF.

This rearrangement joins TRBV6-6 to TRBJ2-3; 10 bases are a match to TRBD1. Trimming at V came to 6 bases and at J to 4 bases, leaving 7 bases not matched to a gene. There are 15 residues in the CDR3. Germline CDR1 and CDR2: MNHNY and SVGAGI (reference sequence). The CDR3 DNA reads TGTGCCAGCAGAGACAGGGGGCGTAGCCCAGATACGCAGTATTTT. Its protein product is CASRDRGRSPDTQYF.

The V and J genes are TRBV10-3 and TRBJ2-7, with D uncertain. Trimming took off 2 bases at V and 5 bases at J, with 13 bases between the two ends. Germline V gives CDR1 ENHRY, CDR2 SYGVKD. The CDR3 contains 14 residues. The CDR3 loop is CAISEPGSANEQYF. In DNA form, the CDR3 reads TGTGCCATCAGTGAGCCGGGTTCGGCTAACGAGCAGTACTTC.

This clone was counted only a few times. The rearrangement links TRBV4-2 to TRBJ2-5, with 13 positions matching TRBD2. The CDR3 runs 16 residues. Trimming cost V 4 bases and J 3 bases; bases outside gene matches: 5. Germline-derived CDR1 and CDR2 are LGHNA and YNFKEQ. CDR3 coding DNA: TGTGCCAGCAGCCCGGGGACTAGCGGGGACAAAGAGACCCAGTACTTC. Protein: CASSPGTSGDKETQYF.

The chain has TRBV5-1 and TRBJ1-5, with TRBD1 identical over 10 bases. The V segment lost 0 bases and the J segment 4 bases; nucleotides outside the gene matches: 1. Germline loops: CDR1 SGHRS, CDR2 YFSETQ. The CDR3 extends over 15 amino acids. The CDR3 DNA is TGCGCCAGCAGCTTGGGGGACAGGGGAAATCAGCCCCAGCATTTT. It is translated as CASSLGDRGNQPQHF.